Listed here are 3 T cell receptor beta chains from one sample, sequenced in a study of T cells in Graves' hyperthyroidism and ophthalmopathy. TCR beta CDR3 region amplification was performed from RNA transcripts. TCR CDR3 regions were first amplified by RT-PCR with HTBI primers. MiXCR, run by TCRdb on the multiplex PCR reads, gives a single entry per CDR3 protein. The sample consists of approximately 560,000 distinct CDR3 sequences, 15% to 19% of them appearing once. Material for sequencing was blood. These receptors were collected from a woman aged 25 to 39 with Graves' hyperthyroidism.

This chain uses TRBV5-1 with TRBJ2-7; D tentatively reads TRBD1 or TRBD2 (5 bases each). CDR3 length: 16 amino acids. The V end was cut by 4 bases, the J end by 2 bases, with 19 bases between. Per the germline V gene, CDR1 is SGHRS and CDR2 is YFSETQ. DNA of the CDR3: TGCGCCAGCAGCCCCTCTGGGACGGCGGCCACCTACGAGCAGTACTTC. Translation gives CASSPSGTAATYEQYF. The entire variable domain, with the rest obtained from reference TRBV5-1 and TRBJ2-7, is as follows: KAGVTQTPRYLIKTRGQQVTLSCSPISGHRSVSWYQQTPGQGLQFLFEYFSETQRNKGNFPGRFSGRQFSNSRSEMNVSTLELGDSALYLCASSPSGTAATYEQYFGPGTRLTVT.

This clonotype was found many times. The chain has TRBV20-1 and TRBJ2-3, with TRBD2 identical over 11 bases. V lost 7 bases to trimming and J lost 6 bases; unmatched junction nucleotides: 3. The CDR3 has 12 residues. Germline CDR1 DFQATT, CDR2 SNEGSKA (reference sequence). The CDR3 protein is CSGRLAGDTQYF. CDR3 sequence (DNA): TGCAGTGGCCGACTAGCGGGGGATACGCAGTATTTT.

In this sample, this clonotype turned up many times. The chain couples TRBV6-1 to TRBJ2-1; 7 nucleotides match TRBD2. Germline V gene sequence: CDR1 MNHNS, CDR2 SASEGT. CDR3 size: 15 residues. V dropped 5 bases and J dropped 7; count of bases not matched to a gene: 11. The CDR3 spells CASSHPRTRMNEQFF. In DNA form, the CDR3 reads TGTGCCAGCAGTCACCCTAGGACTAGGATGAATGAGCAGTTCTTC.